The rows below give T cell receptor beta chains drawn from one sample of a study of graft-versus-host responses after intestinal transplantation. The table came from immunoSEQ multiplex PCR; TCRdb's copy has only in-frame clones and leaves some out. In the table there are 80,000 to 90,000 clones, roughly 90% of which are singletons. These receptors' targets are unknown. Material: unstimulated CD4+ T cells sorted from spleen or lymph node cells, obtained before intestinal transplant. The receptors were sampled from a human donor who received an intestinal transplant. Both conserved end residues are trimmed from each CDR3. A D gene is named only where the DNA matches it firmly. A row's size may be missing; if present it is once, few, many or a size class.

NA	TRBD1	TRBV18	TRBJ2-7	ASSPDRLREQY
once	NA	TRBV2	TRBJ1-1	ASSDLGQLNTEAF
NA	NA	TRBV15	TRBJ1-3	ATSRAQGIGNTIY
NA	TRBD2	TRBV27	TRBJ2-7	ASSLSRLAGDYEQY
NA	TRBD1	TRBV18	TRBJ1-1	ASSRDRNTEAF
NA	NA	TRBV15	TRBJ2-6	ATKRSSGANVLT
NA	NA	TRBV9	TRBJ1-5	ASSPRGDSNQPQH
NA	TRBD1	TRBV6-1	TRBJ1-2	ASSEAPLRTGWSYGYT
NA	NA	TRBV11-2	TRBJ1-6	ASSHPGQGLRTPLH
NA	NA	TRBV9	TRBJ1-3	ASSPGNGRNTIY
few	NA	TRBV6-5	TRBJ2-7	ATGQGPYEQY
NA	TRBD2	TRBV7-2	TRBJ2-1	ASSLRRGAGNEQF
NA	TRBD1	TRBV7-2	TRBJ1-3	ASSLGPGQGNTIY
NA	NA	TRBV6-5	TRBJ1-5	ASRRRGAGNQPQH
NA	NA	TRBV7-9	TRBJ1-5	ASGAINSNQPQH
NA	TRBD2	TRBV5-1	TRBJ2-3	ASSLGTSEGTDTQY
NA	NA	TRBV6-1	TRBJ2-5	ASTWQEETQY
NA	NA	TRBV7-9	TRBJ1-3	ASSPVGGRGSSGNTIY
NA	NA	TRBV18	TRBJ1-4	ASSPGRGGEKLF
NA	TRBD1	TRBV5-1	TRBJ2-7	ASSLAPGGSYEQY
NA	NA	TRBV18	TRBJ1-3	ASSLDPSGNTIY
NA	NA	TRBV10-3	TRBJ1-2	AIRGDSNYGYT
NA	TRBD1	TRBV5-1	TRBJ2-1	ASSRGGTGGYNEQF
few	NA	TRBV10-1	TRBJ2-7	ATQIASSSYEQY
NA	NA	TRBV6-6	TRBJ2-7	ASSYYGLHSYEQY
NA	NA	TRBV4-1	TRBJ1-4	ASSQEWGSFGANEKLF
NA	TRBD1	TRBV19	TRBJ1-1	ASSIWKGAEAQNTEAF
NA	TRBD2	TRBV5-1	TRBJ2-3	ASIRGGSTDTQY
NA	TRBD1	TRBV13	TRBJ2-2	ASSLDRGNTGELF
NA	TRBD1	TRBV10-3	TRBJ1-5	AISPGTGGEQPQH
NA	TRBD2	TRBV11-3	TRBJ2-5	ASSPSGGAETQY
NA	TRBD2	TRBV7-3	TRBJ2-7	ASSSDLAGGYEQY
NA	NA	TRBV5-8	TRBJ1-3	ASSLVGDSGNTIY
NA	NA	TRBV2	TRBJ1-5	ASSEGRGGQPQH
NA	NA	TRBV19	TRBJ1-5	ATADRPYSNQPQH
few	NA	TRBV10-3	TRBJ1-2	AIQTGPKGGYT
NA	TRBD2	TRBV5-1	TRBJ2-5	ASSLDVTSAGGETQY
NA	TRBD1	TRBV7-2	TRBJ2-7	ASSLEAGGWNEQY
NA	NA	TRBV9	TRBJ1-1	ASSPHLAGGNEAF
NA	NA	TRBV7-9	TRBJ2-4	ASQSRRGAKNIQY
NA	TRBD1	TRBV7-3	TRBJ2-7	ASSLGQGDSYEQY